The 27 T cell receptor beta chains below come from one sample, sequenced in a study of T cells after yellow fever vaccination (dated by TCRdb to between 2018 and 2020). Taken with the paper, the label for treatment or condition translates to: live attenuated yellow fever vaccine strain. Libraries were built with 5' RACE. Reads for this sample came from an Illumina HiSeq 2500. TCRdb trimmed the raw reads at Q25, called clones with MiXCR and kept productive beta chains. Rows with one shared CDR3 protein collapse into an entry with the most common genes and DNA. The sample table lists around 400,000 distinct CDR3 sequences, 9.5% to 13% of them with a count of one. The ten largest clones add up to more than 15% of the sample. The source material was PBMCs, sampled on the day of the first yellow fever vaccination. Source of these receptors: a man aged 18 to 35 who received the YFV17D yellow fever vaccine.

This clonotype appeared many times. Here the CDR3 DNA reads TGCGCCAGCAGCCAAGATGAGGGTCAGCCCCAGCATTTT. It is translated as CASSQDEGQPQHF. The V and J genes are TRBV4-3 and TRBJ1-5; D unresolved. This CDR3 contains 13 residues. Germline CDR1 and CDR2: LGHNA and YSLEER. V was shortened by 0 bases and J by 6 bases, with 6 bases between the two germline ends.

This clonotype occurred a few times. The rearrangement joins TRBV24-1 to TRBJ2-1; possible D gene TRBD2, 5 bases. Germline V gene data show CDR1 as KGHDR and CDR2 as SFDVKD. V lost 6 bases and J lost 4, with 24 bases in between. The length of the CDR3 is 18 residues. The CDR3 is CATSRRQIASPDYNEQFF. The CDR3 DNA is TGTGCCACCAGTAGAAGACAAATAGCGTCCCCGGATTACAATGAGCAGTTCTTC.

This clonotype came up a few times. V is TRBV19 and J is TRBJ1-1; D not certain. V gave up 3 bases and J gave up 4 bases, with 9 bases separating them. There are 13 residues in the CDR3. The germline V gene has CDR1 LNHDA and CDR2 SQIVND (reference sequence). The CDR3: CASSIGRFTEAFF. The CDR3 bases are TGTGCCAGTAGTATCGGACGCTTCACTGAAGCTTTCTTT.

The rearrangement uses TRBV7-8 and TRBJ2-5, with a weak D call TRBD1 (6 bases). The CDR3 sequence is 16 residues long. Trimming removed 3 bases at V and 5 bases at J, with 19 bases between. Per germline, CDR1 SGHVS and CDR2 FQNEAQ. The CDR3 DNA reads TGTGCCAGCAGCTTGCTCTTTCAGGGGACGGGGGAGACCCAGTACTTC. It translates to CASSLLFQGTGETQYF.

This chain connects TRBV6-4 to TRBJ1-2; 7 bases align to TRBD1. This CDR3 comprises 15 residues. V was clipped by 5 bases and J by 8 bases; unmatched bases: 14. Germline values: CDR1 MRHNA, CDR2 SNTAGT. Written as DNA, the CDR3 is TGTGCCAGCAGTCCCGGAGTTACAGGGGTCTACGGCTACACCTTC. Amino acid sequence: CASSPGVTGVYGYTF.

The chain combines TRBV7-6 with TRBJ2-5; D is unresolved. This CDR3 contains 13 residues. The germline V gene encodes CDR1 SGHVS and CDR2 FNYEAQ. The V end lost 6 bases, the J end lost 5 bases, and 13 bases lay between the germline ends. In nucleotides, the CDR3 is TGTGCCAGCAGTGAGTCGAGAATGGAGACCCAGTACTTC. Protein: CASSESRMETQYF.

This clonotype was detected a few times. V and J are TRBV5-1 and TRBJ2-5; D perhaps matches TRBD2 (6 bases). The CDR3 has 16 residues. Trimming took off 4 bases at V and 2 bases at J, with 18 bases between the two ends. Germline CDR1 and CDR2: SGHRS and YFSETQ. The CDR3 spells CASSRGSLSGQETQYF. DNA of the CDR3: TGCGCCAGCAGCCGGGGGTCGTTGAGCGGACAAGAGACCCAGTACTTC.

CDR3 coding DNA: TGCAGTGCTAGAGAGAGAAAAGCTTTCGGTCAGCCCCAGCATTTT. Amino acids: CSARERKAFGQPQHF. The chain has TRBV20-1 and TRBJ1-5; no clear D. The CDR3 is 15 residues long. V lost 0 bases, J lost 6 bases, and 15 bases lay in between. Per the germline V gene, CDR1 is DFQATT and CDR2 is SNEGSKA (reference sequence).

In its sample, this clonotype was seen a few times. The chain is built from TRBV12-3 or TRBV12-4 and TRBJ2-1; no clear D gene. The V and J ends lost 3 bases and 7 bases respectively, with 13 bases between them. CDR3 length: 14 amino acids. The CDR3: CASSFGVARNEQFF. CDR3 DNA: TGTGCCAGCAGTTTTGGCGTGGCCCGTAATGAGCAGTTCTTC.

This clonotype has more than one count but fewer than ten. CDR3 DNA sequence: TGTGCCAGCAGCCAAGAACAGGGGTTGAACAATTCACCCCTCCACTTT. Amino acid sequence: CASSQEQGLNNSPLHF. J is TRBJ1-6 and V is TRBV4-2; 7 bases are shared with TRBD1. The V segment lost 0 bases and the J segment 7 bases; nucleotides outside the gene matches: 6. The CDR3 is 16 residues long. Looked up from germline, CDR1 is LGHNA and CDR2 is YNFKEQ.

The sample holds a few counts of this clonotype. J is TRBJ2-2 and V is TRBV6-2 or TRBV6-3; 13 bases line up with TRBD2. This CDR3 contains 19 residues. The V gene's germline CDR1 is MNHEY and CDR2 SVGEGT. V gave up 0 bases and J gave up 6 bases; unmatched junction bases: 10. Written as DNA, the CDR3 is TGTGCCAGCAGTTACTCTCCCTCGACTAGCGGGGGGATCGCCGGGGAGCTGTTTTTT. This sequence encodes CASSYSPSTSGGIAGELFF.

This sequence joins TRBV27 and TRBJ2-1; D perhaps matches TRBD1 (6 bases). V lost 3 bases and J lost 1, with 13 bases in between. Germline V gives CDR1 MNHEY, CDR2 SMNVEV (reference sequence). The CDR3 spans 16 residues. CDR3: CASSFSGEGSYNEQFF. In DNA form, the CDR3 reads TGTGCCAGCAGTTTTTCAGGGGAAGGGTCCTACAATGAGCAGTTCTTC.

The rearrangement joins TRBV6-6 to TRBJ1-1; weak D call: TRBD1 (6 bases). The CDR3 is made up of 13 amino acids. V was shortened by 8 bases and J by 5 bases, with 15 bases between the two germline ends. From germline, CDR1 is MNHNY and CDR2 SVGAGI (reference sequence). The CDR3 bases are TGTGCCAGCGGACCTCAGGGGTGGACTGAAGCTTTCTTT. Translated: CASGPQGWTEAFF.

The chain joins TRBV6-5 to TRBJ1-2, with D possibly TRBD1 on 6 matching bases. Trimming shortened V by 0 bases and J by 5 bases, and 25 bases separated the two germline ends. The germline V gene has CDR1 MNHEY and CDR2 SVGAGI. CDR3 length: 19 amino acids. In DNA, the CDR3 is TGTGCCAGCAGTTACTCGTCCTCCGGGAGCGGGGGCGCGAGTTATGGCTACACCTTC. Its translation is CASSYSSSGSGGASYGYTF.

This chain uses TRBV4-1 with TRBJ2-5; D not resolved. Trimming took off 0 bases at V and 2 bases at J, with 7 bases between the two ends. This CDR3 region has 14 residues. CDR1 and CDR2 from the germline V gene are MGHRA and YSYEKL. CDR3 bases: TGCGCCAGCAGCCAAGAAGGTAGACAAGAGACCCAGTACTTC. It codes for CASSQEGRQETQYF.

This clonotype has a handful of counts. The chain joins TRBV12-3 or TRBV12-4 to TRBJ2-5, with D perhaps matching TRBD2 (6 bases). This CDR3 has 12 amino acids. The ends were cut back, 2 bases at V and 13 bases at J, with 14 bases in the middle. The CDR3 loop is CASSLSGVPPYF. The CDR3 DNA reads TGTGCCAGCAGTTTATCGGGGGTCCCTCCGTACTTC.

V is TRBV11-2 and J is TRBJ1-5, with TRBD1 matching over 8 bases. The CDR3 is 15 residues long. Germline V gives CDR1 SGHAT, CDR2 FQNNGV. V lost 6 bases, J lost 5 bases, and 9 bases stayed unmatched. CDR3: CASRLEAGGDQPQHF. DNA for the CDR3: TGTGCCAGCAGACTGGAGGCAGGGGGCGATCAGCCCCAGCATTTT. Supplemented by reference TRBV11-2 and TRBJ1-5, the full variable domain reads EAGVAQSPRYKIIEKRQSVAFWCNPISGHATLYWYQQILGQGPKLLIQFQNNGVVDDSQLPKDRFSAERLKGVDSTLKIQPAKLEDSAVYLCASRLEAGGDQPQHFGDGTRLSIL.

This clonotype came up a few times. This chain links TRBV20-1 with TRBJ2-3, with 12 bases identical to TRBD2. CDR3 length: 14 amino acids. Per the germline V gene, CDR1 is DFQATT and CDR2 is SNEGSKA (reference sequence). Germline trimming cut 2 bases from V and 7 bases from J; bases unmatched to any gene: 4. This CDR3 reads CSARLAGGPNTQYF. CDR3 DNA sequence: TGCAGTGCTAGACTAGCGGGGGGGCCTAATACGCAGTATTTT.

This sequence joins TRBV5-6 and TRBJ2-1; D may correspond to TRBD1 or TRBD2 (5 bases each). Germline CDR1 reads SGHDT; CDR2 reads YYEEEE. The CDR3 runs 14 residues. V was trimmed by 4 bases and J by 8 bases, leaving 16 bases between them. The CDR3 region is CASSPLTRGHEQFF. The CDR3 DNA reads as TGTGCCAGCAGCCCCCTGACGAGGGGTCATGAGCAGTTCTTC.

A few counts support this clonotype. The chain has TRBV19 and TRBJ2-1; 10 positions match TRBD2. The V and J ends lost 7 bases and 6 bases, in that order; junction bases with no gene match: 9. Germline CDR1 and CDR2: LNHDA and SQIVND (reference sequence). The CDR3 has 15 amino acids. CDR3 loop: CASTAGASGGNEQFF. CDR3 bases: TGTGCCAGTACCGCCGGGGCTAGCGGGGGCAATGAGCAGTTCTTC.

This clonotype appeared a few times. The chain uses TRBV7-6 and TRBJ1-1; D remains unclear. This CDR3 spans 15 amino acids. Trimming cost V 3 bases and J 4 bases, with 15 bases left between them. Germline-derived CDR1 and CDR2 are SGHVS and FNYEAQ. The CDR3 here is CASSFPTGVGTEAFF. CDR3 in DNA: TGTGCCAGCAGCTTCCCCACGGGAGTCGGCACTGAAGCTTTCTTT.

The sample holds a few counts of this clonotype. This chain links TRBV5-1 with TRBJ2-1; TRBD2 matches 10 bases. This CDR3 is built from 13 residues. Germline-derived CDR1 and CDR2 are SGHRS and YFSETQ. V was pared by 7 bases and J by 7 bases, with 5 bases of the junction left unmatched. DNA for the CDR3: TGCGCCAGCGGCCTAGCGGGGGAGAATGAGCAGTTCTTC. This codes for CASGLAGENEQFF.

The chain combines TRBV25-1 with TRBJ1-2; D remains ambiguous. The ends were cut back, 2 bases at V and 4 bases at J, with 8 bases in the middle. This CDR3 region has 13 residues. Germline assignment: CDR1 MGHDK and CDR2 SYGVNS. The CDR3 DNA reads TGTGCCAGCAGTGAACAGGAGGCCTATGGCTACACCTTC. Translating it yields CASSEQEAYGYTF.

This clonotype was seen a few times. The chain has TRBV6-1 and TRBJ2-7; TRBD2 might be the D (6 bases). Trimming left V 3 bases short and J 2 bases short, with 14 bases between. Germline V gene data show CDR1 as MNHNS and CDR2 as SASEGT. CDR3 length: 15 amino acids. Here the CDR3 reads CASSDWGLSAYEQYF. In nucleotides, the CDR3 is TGTGCCAGCAGTGACTGGGGACTGTCTGCCTACGAGCAGTACTTC.

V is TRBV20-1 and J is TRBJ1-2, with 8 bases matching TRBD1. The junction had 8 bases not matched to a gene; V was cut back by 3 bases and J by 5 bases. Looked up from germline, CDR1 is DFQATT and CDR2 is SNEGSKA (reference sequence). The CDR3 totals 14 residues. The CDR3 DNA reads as TGCAGTGCTAGGCCAGGGGGCTGGTTGTATGGCTACACCTTC. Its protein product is CSARPGGWLYGYTF.

The CDR3 DNA follows: TGTGCCAGCAGTATGGTGGAGACCCAGTACTTC. It yields the protein CASSMVETQYF. V gene TRBV12-3 or TRBV12-4 combines with J gene TRBJ2-5; no reliable D call. V was clipped by 5 bases and J by 5 bases, with 6 bases between them. The CDR3 spans 11 residues.

The DNA of the CDR3 is TGTGCCAGCAGCCCCCACAGGGGGGACGAGCAGTACTTC. It is translated as CASSPHRGDEQYF. The chain couples TRBV6-4 to TRBJ2-7, with 8 bases fitting TRBD1. The CDR3 runs 13 residues. With 6 bases clipped from V and 5 bases from J, the junction kept 6 bases outside the gene matches. Germline V gene lookup returns CDR1 MRHNA and CDR2 SNTAGT.